Listed below are T cell receptor beta chains from one sample, sequenced in a study of neurological immune-mediated disorders. TCRdb ran MiXCR on the 5' RACE reads and lists one entry per CDR3 protein. The sample lists around 53,000 distinct CDR3 sequences, roughly 4.4% occurring once. The sequenced material came from PBMCs. These receptors originate from a man between 45 and 60 years old with multiple sclerosis. The CDR3 runs from the conserved cysteine through the conserved F or W. The order of the fields is V gene, J gene, D gene, clone size, CDR3 DNA, CDR3 protein. A D gene is named only where the DNA matches it firmly. Expanded clones are given a class, and other clones once, few, many or no size at all.

V: TRBV7-6
J: TRBJ2-7
D: TRBD1
size: many
DNA: TGTGCCAGCAGCTTACTCCCCATGACAGGGGGGAAGTACGAGCAGTACTTC
CDR3: CASSLLPMTGGKYEQYF

V: TRBV20-1
J: TRBJ2-7
D: TRBD1
size: many
DNA: TGCAGTGCTAGTGGGTTTGGACAGGGGTTTTACGAGCAGTACTTC
CDR3: CSASGFGQGFYEQYF

V: TRBV3-1
J: TRBJ1-2
D: TRBD1
size: NA
DNA: TGTGCCAGCAGCCCCCGGGACAGGGGAGCCTATGGCTACACCTTC
CDR3: CASSPRDRGAYGYTF

V: TRBV15
J: TRBJ1-1
D: TRBD1
size: NA
DNA: TGTGCCACCAGCAGAGGAGACAGGGTGGGGAACACTGAAGCTTTCTTT
CDR3: CATSRGDRVGNTEAFF

V: TRBV5-6
J: TRBJ1-2
D: NA
size: many
DNA: TGTGCCAGCAGCTTGATTGCAGGGTCCGGAGCTAACTATGGCTACACCTTC
CDR3: CASSLIAGSGANYGYTF

V: TRBV7-2
J: TRBJ2-7
D: NA
size: many
DNA: TGTGCCAGCAGCCAACCGGGACACAAAGCCTACGAGCAGTACTTC
CDR3: CASSQPGHKAYEQYF

V: TRBV20-1
J: TRBJ2-1
D: TRBD1
size: few
DNA: TGCAGTGCTACCCGACAGGGGGGCGAGCAGTTCTTC
CDR3: CSATRQGGEQFF

V: TRBV29-1
J: TRBJ2-7
D: NA
size: many
DNA: TGCAGCGTTGGAGAGGGACCAGCCTACGAGCAGTACTTC
CDR3: CSVGEGPAYEQYF

V: TRBV20-1
J: TRBJ2-6
D: NA
size: many
DNA: TGCAGTGCTAGAGATAGGGATAGGGGGTACCTGGGAGGGGCCAACGTCCTGACTTTC
CDR3: CSARDRDRGYLGGANVLTF

V: TRBV5-5
J: TRBJ1-6
D: NA
size: many
DNA: TGTGCCAGCAGCTTGGTGGGGTCAGGGCCGGGTTCACCCCTCCACTTT
CDR3: CASSLVGSGPGSPLHF

V: TRBV20-1
J: TRBJ1-2
D: NA
size: few
DNA: TGCAGTACAACGCGGGACTATGGCTACACCTTC
CDR3: CSTTRDYGYTF

V: TRBV9
J: TRBJ2-1
D: TRBD2
size: NA
DNA: TGTGCCATCCTAGCGGGAGTCTGGAATGAGCGGTTCTTT
CDR3: CAILAGVWNERFF

V: TRBV6-5
J: TRBJ2-5
D: NA
size: many
DNA: TGTGCCAGCAGATTAGGACGGAGAGATCAAGAGACCCAGTACTTC
CDR3: CASRLGRRDQETQYF

V: TRBV12-3/TRBV12-4
J: TRBJ2-2
D: NA
size: many
DNA: TGTGCCAGCTCGTTCCAGTTGGGCACCGGGGAGCTGTTTTTT
CDR3: CASSFQLGTGELFF

V: TRBV29-1
J: TRBJ2-7
D: TRBD1
size: many
DNA: TGCAGCGTTGAAGTAGTCACAGGGGGCTACGAGCAGTACTTC
CDR3: CSVEVVTGGYEQYF

V: TRBV7-2
J: TRBJ1-2
D: NA
size: many
DNA: TGTGCCAGCAGCCTGGACAACACCAAGCGGCAATATGGCTACACCTTC
CDR3: CASSLDNTKRQYGYTF

V: TRBV29-1
J: TRBJ2-5
D: NA
size: many
DNA: TGCAGCGTTGAGGAAACAAGGGAAGAGACCCAGTACTTC
CDR3: CSVEETREETQYF

V: TRBV5-1
J: TRBJ2-1
D: TRBD2
size: many
DNA: TGCGCCAGCAGCTTGGGAAGCGGGAGGGGGAACAATGAGCAGTTCTTC
CDR3: CASSLGSGRGNNEQFF

V: TRBV12-3/TRBV12-4
J: TRBJ2-5
D: TRBD2
size: many
DNA: TGTGCCAGCAGTTTTGGGCTAGCGGGTTTAGAGACCCAGTACTTC
CDR3: CASSFGLAGLETQYF

V: TRBV10-2
J: TRBJ2-7
D: NA
size: many
DNA: TGCGCCAGCAGTATCCCCAACAGGTCTGGCGACGAGCAGTACTTC
CDR3: CASSIPNRSGDEQYF

V: TRBV29-1
J: TRBJ1-3
D: NA
size: many
DNA: TGCAGCGCAAGGGGATCTGGAAACACCATATATTTT
CDR3: CSARGSGNTIYF

V: TRBV20-1
J: TRBJ1-4
D: TRBD1
size: many
DNA: TGCAGTGCAAGGGGGACAGGGGGCATTAATGAAAAACTGTTTTTT
CDR3: CSARGTGGINEKLFF

V: TRBV5-1
J: TRBJ2-1
D: NA
size: NA
DNA: TGCGCCAGCAGCTCGGAGGGACTTACCTACAATGAGCAGTTCTTC
CDR3: CASSSEGLTYNEQFF

V: TRBV5-1
J: TRBJ2-7
D: TRBD1
size: many
DNA: TGCGCCAGCAGCTTCGGGACAGGGGTTATCGAGCAGTACTTC
CDR3: CASSFGTGVIEQYF

V: TRBV7-6
J: TRBJ2-7
D: NA
size: many
DNA: TGTGCCAGCAGCTTAGGCTCCGGGATCCTCGGCGAGCAGTACTTC
CDR3: CASSLGSGILGEQYF

V: TRBV6-6
J: TRBJ2-7
D: NA
size: many
DNA: TGTGCCAGCAGGCGCTCGGGGAGGGAGCAGTACTTC
CDR3: CASRRSGREQYF

V: TRBV5-1
J: TRBJ2-7
D: TRBD2
size: NA
DNA: TGCGCCAGCAGCTTGTTAGGGACTAGCAGCGAGCAGTACTTC
CDR3: CASSLLGTSSEQYF

V: TRBV6-5
J: TRBJ1-1
D: NA
size: many
DNA: TGTGCCAGCAGGGACCGGGAGGCTCGTGAAGCTTTCTTT
CDR3: CASRDREAREAFF

V: TRBV28
J: TRBJ2-4
D: NA
size: few
DNA: TGTGCCAGCAGTCGAACAAGGATGAAGTCCCTAGCCAAAAAAATTCAGTACTTC
CDR3: CASSRTRMKSLAKKIQYF

V: TRBV4-1
J: TRBJ2-3
D: TRBD1
size: few
DNA: TGCGCCAGCAGCCCCCAGGGGGCAGATACGCAGTATTTT
CDR3: CASSPQGADTQYF

V: TRBV6-5
J: TRBJ2-3
D: NA
size: NA
DNA: TGTGCCAGCAGCCCCCAAAGGACCACAGATACGCAGTATTTT
CDR3: CASSPQRTTDTQYF

V: TRBV6-6
J: TRBJ2-3
D: NA
size: many
DNA: TGTGCCAGCAGAAGCCTGTTCCGCACAGATACGCAGTATTTT
CDR3: CASRSLFRTDTQYF

V: TRBV7-2
J: TRBJ2-3
D: NA
size: many
DNA: TGTGCCAGCAGCTTTTGGGGGGCCTTCTTCACAGATACGCAGTATTTT
CDR3: CASSFWGAFFTDTQYF

V: TRBV20-1
J: TRBJ2-4
D: NA
size: few
DNA: TGCAGTGCTAGACAGGACAAAAACATTCAGTACTTC
CDR3: CSARQDKNIQYF

V: TRBV28
J: TRBJ2-5
D: NA
size: NA
DNA: TGTGCCAGCACCCCGGCAGGGGCAAAAGAGACCCAGTACTTC
CDR3: CASTPAGAKETQYF

V: TRBV20-1
J: TRBJ2-7
D: NA
size: NA
DNA: TGCAGTGCTAGGGAGGCAGGGAAGGGAATGAACGAGCAGTACTTC
CDR3: CSAREAGKGMNEQYF

V: TRBV20-1
J: TRBJ2-7
D: TRBD2
size: many
DNA: TGCAGTGCTAGACCTAGCGGGGGCCGGGGGCAGTACTTC
CDR3: CSARPSGGRGQYF

V: TRBV27
J: TRBJ1-1
D: TRBD1
size: many
DNA: TGTGCCAGCAGACCGGGACAGGGCGCTGAAGCTTTCTTT
CDR3: CASRPGQGAEAFF

V: TRBV20-1
J: TRBJ1-2
D: NA
size: many
DNA: TGCAGTGCTAGACCCAGGGAGGATGGCTACACCTTC
CDR3: CSARPREDGYTF

V: TRBV5-1
J: TRBJ2-5
D: NA
size: few
DNA: TGCGCCAGCAGCTTGGGGGACACCCAAGAGACCCAGTACTTC
CDR3: CASSLGDTQETQYF

V: TRBV29-1
J: TRBJ2-3
D: TRBD2
size: many
DNA: TGCAGCGTCGGAGGGACTAGCGGGAAATCGCAGTATTTT
CDR3: CSVGGTSGKSQYF

V: TRBV29-1
J: TRBJ1-2
D: NA
size: many
DNA: TGCAGCGTTGAAGTCAGGCAGGTTGGGGCTGGCTACACCTTC
CDR3: CSVEVRQVGAGYTF

V: TRBV20-1
J: TRBJ2-7
D: NA
size: many
DNA: TGCAGTGCTAGAGATTTAGAACAGACCTACGAGCAGTACTTC
CDR3: CSARDLEQTYEQYF